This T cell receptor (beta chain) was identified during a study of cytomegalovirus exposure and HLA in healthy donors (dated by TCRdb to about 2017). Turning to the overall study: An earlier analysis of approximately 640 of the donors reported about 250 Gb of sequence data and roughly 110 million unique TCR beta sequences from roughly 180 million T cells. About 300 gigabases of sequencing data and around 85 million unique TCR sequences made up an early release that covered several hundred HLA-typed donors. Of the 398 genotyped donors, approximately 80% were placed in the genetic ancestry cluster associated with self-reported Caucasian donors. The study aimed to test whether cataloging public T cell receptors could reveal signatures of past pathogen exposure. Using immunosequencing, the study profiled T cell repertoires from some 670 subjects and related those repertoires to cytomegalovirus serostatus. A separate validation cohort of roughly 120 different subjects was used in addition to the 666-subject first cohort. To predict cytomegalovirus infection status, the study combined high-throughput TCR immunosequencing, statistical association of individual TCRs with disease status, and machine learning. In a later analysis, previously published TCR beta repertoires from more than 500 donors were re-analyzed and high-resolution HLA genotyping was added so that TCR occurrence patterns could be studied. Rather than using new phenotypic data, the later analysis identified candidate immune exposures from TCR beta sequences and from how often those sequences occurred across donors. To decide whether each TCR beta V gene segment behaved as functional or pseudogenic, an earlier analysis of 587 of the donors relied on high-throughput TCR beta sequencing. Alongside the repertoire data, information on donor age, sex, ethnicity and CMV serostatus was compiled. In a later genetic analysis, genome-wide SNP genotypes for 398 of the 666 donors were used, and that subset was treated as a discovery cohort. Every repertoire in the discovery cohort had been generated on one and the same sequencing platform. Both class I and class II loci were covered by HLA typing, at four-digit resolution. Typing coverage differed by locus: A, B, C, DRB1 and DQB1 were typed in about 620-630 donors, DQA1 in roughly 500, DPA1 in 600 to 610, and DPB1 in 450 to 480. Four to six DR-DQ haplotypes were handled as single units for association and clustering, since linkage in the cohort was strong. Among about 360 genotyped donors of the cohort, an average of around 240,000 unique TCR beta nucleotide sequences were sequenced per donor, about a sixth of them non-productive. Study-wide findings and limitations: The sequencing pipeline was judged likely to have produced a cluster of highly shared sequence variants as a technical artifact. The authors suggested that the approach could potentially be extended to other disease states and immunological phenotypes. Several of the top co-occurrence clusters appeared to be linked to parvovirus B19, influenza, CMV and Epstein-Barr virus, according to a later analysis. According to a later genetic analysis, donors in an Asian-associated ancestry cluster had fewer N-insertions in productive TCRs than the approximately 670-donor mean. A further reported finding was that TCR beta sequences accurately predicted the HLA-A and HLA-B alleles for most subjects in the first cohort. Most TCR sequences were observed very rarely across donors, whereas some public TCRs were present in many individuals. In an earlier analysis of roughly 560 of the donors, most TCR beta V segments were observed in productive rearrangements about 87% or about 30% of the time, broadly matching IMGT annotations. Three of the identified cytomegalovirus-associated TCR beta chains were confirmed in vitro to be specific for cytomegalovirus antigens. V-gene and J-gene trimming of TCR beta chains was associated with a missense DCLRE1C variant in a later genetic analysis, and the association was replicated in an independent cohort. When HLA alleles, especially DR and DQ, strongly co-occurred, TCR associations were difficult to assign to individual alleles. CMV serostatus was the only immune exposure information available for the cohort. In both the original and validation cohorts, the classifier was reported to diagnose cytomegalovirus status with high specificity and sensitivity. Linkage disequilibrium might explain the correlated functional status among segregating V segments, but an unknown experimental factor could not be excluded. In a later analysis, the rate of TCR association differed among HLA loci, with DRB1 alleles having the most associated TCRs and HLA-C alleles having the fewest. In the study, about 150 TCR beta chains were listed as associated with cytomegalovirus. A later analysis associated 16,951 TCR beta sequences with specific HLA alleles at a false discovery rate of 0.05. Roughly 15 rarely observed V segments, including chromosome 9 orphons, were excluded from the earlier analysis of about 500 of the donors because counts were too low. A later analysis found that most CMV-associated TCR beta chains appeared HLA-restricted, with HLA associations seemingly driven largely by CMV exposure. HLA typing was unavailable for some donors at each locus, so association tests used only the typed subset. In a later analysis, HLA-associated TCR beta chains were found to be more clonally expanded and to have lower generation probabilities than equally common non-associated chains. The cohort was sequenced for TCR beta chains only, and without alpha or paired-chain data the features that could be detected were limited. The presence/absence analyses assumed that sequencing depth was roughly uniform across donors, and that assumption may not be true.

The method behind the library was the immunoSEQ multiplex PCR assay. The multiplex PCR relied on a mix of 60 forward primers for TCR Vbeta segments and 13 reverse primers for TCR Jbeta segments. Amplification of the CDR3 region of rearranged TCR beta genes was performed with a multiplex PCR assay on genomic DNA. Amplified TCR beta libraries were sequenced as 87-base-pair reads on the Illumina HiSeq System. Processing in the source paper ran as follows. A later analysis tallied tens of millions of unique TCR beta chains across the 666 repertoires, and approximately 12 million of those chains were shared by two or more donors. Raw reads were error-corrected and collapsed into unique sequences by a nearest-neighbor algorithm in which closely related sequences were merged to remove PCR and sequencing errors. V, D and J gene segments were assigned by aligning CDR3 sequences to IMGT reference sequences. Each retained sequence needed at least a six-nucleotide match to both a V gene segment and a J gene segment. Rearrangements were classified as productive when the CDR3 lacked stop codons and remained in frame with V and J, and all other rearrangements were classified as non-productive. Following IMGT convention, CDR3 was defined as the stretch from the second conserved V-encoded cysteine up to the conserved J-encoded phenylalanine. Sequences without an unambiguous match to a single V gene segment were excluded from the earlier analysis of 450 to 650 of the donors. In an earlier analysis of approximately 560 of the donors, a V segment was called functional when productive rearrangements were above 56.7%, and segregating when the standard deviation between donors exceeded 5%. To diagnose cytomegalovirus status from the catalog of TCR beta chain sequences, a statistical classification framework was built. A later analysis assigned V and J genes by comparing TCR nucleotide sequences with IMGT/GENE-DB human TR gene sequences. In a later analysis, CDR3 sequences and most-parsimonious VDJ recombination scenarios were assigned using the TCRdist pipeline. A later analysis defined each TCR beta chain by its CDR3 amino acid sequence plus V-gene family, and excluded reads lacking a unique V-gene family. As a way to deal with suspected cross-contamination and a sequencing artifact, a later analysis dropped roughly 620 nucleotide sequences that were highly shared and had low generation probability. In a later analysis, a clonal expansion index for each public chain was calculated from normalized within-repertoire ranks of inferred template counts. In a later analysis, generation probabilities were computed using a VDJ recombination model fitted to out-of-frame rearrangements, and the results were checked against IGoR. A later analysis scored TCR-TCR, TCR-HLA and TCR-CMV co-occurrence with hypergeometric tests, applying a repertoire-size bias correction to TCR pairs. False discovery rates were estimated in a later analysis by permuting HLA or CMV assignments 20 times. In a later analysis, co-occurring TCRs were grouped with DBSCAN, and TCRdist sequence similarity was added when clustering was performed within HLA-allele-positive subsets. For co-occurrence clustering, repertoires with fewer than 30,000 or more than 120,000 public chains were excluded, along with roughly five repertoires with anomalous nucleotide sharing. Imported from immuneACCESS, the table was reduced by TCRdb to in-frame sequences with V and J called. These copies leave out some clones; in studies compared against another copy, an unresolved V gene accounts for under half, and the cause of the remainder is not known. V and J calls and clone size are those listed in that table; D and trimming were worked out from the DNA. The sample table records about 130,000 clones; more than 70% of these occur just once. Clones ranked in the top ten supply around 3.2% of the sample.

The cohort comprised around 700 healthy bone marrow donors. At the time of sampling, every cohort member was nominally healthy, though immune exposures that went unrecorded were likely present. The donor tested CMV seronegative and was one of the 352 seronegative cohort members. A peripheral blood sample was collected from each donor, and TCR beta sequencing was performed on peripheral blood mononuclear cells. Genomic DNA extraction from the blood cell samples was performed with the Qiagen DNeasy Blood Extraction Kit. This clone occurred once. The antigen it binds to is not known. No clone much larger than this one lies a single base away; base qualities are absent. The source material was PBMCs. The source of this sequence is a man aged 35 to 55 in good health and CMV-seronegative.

This receptor has the CDR3 CASSQAGQGDEKLFF. The DNA reads as follows: TGCGCCAGCAGCCAAGCGGGACAGGGTGATGAAAAACTGTTTTTT. The rearrangement combines TRBV4-3 with TRBJ1-4; TRBD1 agrees with 9 junctional bases. The germline V gene gives CDR1 as LGHNA and CDR2 as YSLEER. The CDR3 covers 15 residues, taking in both the cysteine and the phenylalanine. Of the read, only the CDR3 DNA is kept; its 45 bases are in frame from base 1. Unmatched junction bases come to 3, with V trimmed by 1 base and J by 6 bases.